What follows is one T cell receptor beta chain and its context. The record originates from a study of blood T cell repertoires in COVID-19. Study-level background: Acute and convalescent COVID-19 samples came from the United States, Italy and Spain.

In the source study's methods: Counts of nucleated cells, estimated from reference gene primer amplification, were obtained. Clones were sequenced by immunoSEQ multiplex PCR, and TCRdb holds only the in-frame ones, with some missing. V, J and clone size are those of that table, while D and trimming were read from the DNA. The sample includes approximately 50,000 clones, more than 85% seen only once; the top ten take around 6.9%. V was pared by 10 bases and J by 2 bases, with 8 bases of the junction left unmatched. Germline CDR1 is ENHRY and CDR2 is SYGVKD. This CDR3 has 13 residues. Sample: peripheral blood. V usage is TRBV10-3 and J usage is TRBJ2-7; TRBD1 matches at 7 bases. This TCR was sampled from a man in his forties or fifties with active COVID-19. The CDR3 reads CATMGTETYEQYF. As DNA, the CDR3 is TGTGCCACCATGGGGACAGAAACCTACGAGCAGTACTTC.